The rows below give T cell receptor beta chains drawn from one sample of a study of tumor and adjacent non-tumor tissue in lung cancer. Via MiXCR, TCRdb re-called the multiplex PCR reads, giving one row per CDR3 protein. Among 120,000 to 150,000 distinct CDR3 sequences listed, around 66% were seen once. The specimen was lung tumor tissue. The source is a man aged 60-69 years with small cell lung cancer. CDR3s include the opening cysteine and the closing phenylalanine or tryptophan. D genes are given only for firm matches. The listing skips clone size in some rows; elsewhere it reads once, few, many or a size class.

d_call j_call clone_size v_call cdr3_aa cdr3_nt
. TRBJ2-1 once TRBV20-1 CSGVPAVPDAGNEQFF TGCAGTGGGGTCCCTGCAGTTCCAGACGCCGGCAATGAGCAGTTCTTC
TRBD2 TRBJ2-1 . TRBV29-1 CSVVYSGVPYNEQFF TGCAGCGTTGTATATAGCGGGGTCCCCTACAATGAGCAGTTCTTC
. TRBJ2-1 . TRBV4-2 CTSSQDRARDQFF TGTACCAGCAGCCAAGATCGAGCTAGAGATCAGTTCTTC
TRBD1 TRBJ2-2 . TRBV2 CASSPTGGGELFF TGTGCCAGCAGCCCGACAGGGGGCGGGGAGCTGTTTTTT
. TRBJ1-5 . TRBV6-2/TRBV6-3 CASSQQGGRPQHF TGTGCCAGCAGTCAACAGGGTGGGCGGCCCCAGCATTTT
TRBD1 TRBJ1-2 few TRBV6-1 CASSAPGDRVVPF TGTGCCAGCAGTGCTCCCGGAGACAGGGTTGTACCCTTC
. TRBJ1-2 . TRBV20-1 CSAVPTGSYGYTF TGCAGTGCTGTGCCGACAGGTTCCTATGGCTACACCTTC
. TRBJ1-2 . TRBV20-1 CSAAGGGNGYTF TGCAGTGCTGCGGGAGGGGGGAATGGCTACACCTTC
. TRBJ2-1 . TRBV4-1 CASSHREGERGEQFF TGCGCCAGCAGCCACCGAGAGGGGGAAAGGGGTGAGCAGTTCTTT
. TRBJ2-1 . TRBV27 CASMNENGPGSEQFF TGTGCCAGCATGAATGAGAATGGACCAGGGTCTGAGCAGTTCTTC
. TRBJ2-1 . TRBV12-3/TRBV12-4 CASRLFRTGDEQFF TGCGCCAGCAGATTATTCAGGACGGGGGATGAGCAGTTCTTC
. TRBJ1-3 many TRBV6-1 CASSEVLSGNTIYF TGTGCCAGCAGTGAAGTCCTATCTGGAAACACCATATATTTT
. TRBJ2-7 . TRBV20-1 CSARPHAYERYF TGCAGTGCTAGACCCCACGCCTACGAGCGGTACTTC
TRBD1 TRBJ2-7 many TRBV29-1 CSVRDRVIAYEQYF TGCAGCGTTAGGGACAGGGTAATTGCCTACGAGCAGTACTTC
. TRBJ1-1 . TRBV11-2 CASSPLCWDTVAFF TGTGCCAGCAGTCCTTTGTGTTGGGACACTGTAGCTTTCTTT
. TRBJ2-1 . TRBV24-1 CVTSDPLTGRDEQFF TGTGTCACCAGTGATCCTTTAACGGGACGAGATGAGCAGTTCTTC
. TRBJ2-5 many TRBV12-3/TRBV12-4 CASSLPPGQEETQYF TGTGCCAGCAGTCTCCCACCGGGACAAGAAGAGACCCAGTACTTC
. TRBJ1-5 . TRBV5-6 CARSLFRVKGNQPQHF TGTGCCAGGAGCTTGTTCAGGGTCAAGGGCAATCAGCCCCAGCATTTT
TRBD2 TRBJ2-3 . TRBV20-1 CSATLIAGGKTSTDTKYF TGCAGTGCTACACTCATAGCGGGAGGGAAAACTAGTACAGATACGAAGTATTTT
. TRBJ2-3 . TRBV5-5 CASSPWTSSTDTQYF TGTGCCAGCAGCCCATGGACCTCAAGCACAGATACGCAGTATTTT
. TRBJ2-1 . TRBV20-1 CSARGPAYKIEQFF TGCAGTGCTAGAGGTCCCGCCTACAAGATTGAGCAGTTCTTC
TRBD1 TRBJ1-2 . TRBV4-1 CASSTGTGGAGYTF TGCGCCAGCAGCACCGGGACAGGGGGTGCTGGCTACACCTTC
. TRBJ2-3 few TRBV6-1 CVSTGLTDTQYF TGTGTCAGCACGGGCCTCACAGATACGCAGTATTTT
. TRBJ2-1 once TRBV11-3 CVSSTKNEDKQFF TGTGTCAGCAGTACAAAGAATGAGGATAAGCAGTTCTTC
. TRBJ2-3 . TRBV11-2 CASCLDFLSEAQYF TGTGCTAGCTGCTTAGATTTTCTCAGTGAAGCGCAGTATTTT
. TRBJ1-5 few TRBV7-9 CASSLNAGEQPQHF TGTGCCAGCAGCTTAAACGCAGGGGAGCAGCCCCAGCATTTT
TRBD2 TRBJ2-3 . TRBV29-1 CSVLTSGRLDTQYF TGCAGCGTTTTAACAAGCGGGAGGTTGGATACGCAGTATTTT
TRBD1 TRBJ2-5 . TRBV12-3/TRBV12-4 CASSGGGTGGYETQYF TGTGCCAGTTCGGGGGGGGGGACAGGGGGCTACGAGACCCAGTACTTC
. TRBJ1-3 many TRBV6-5 CASSSVPTSGNTIYF TGTGCCAGCAGTTCAGTACCCACCTCTGGAAACACCATATATTTT
. TRBJ2-3 . TRBV11-3 CASSSNLDRQYF TGTGCCAGCAGCTCAAATTTGGATAGGCAGTATTTT
. TRBJ2-1 . TRBV7-3 CASSPAGGDSQQFF TGTGCCAGCAGCCCCGCTGGGGGGGACAGCCAACAGTTCTTC
TRBD2 TRBJ2-3 . TRBV24-1 CASSGLAGDTQYF TGTGCCAGCAGTGGCCTAGCGGGAGATACGCAGTATTTT
TRBD2 TRBJ2-5 many TRBV20-1 CSARGTSGRAGGETQYF TGCAGTGCTAGAGGGACTAGCGGGAGGGCCGGCGGAGAGACCCAGTACTTC
. TRBJ1-4 few TRBV12-3/TRBV12-4 CASNLSGGGEKLFF TGTGCCAGCAACCTCTCGGGGGGGGGTGAAAAACTGTTTTTT
TRBD2 TRBJ2-1 . TRBV11-3 CASSSGLAGGLYDEQFF TGTGCCAGTAGCTCGGGACTAGCGGGAGGGCTCTACGATGAGCAGTTCTTC
TRBD1 TRBJ1-2 few TRBV30 CAWGGQGRGYTF TGTGCCTGGGGGGGACAGGGGAGAGGCTACACCTTC
. TRBJ2-1 . TRBV12-3/TRBV12-4 CASSPGGNGSNEQFF TGTGCCAGCAGCCCTGGGGGGAACGGGAGTAATGAGCAGTTCTTC
. TRBJ2-1 few TRBV24-1 CATSDPDFSYNEQFF TGTGCCACCAGTGACCCGGACTTCTCCTACAATGAGCAGTTCTTC
TRBD2 TRBJ2-1 . TRBV19 CASSPRLAGGPYEQFF TGTGCCAGTAGTCCAAGACTAGCGGGAGGGCCCTATGAGCAGTTCTTC
TRBD2 TRBJ2-1 . TRBV29-1 CSAAALAGGAEQFF TGCAGCGCTGCGGCTCTAGCGGGAGGGGCTGAGCAGTTCTTC
. TRBJ2-7 . TRBV28 CASGAIGSYEQYF TGTGCCAGCGGGGCCATCGGATCCTACGAGCAGTACTTC
. TRBJ2-1 . TRBV10-2 CASSVKFRGRYSEQFF TGCGCCAGCAGTGTGAAGTTCCGGGGACGCTACAGTGAGCAGTTCTTC
TRBD2 TRBJ2-1 . TRBV20-1 CSASTSGTYNEQFF TGCAGTGCTTCGACTAGCGGGACATACAATGAACAGTTCTTC
TRBD1 TRBJ1-4 . TRBV10-3 CTTGQGNEKLFF TGTACCACTGGACAGGGGAATGAAAAACTGTTTTTT
. TRBJ2-3 medium-sized TRBV11-2 CASSLEDTQYF TGTGCCAGCAGCTTAGAGGATACGCAGTATTTT
. TRBJ2-3 . TRBV20-1 CSAIVAVSMDTQYF TGCAGTGCTATTGTAGCCGTGAGCATGGATACGCAGTATTTT
. TRBJ2-3 many TRBV11-2 CASSRDPYTDTQYF TGTGCCAGCAGCCGGGACCCATACACAGATACGCAGTATTTT
. TRBJ2-1 . TRBV11-2 CASSHGPRFYNEQFF TGTGCCAGCAGCCATGGCCCACGGTTCTACAATGAGCAGTTCTTC
. TRBJ1-1 once TRBV24-1 CVTSGWGGGVNTEAFF TGTGTCACCAGTGGTTGGGGGGGAGGGGTGAACACTGAAGCTTTCTTT
. TRBJ1-3 few TRBV18 CASKTPGNTIYF TGTGCCAGCAAGACACCTGGAAACACCATATATTTT